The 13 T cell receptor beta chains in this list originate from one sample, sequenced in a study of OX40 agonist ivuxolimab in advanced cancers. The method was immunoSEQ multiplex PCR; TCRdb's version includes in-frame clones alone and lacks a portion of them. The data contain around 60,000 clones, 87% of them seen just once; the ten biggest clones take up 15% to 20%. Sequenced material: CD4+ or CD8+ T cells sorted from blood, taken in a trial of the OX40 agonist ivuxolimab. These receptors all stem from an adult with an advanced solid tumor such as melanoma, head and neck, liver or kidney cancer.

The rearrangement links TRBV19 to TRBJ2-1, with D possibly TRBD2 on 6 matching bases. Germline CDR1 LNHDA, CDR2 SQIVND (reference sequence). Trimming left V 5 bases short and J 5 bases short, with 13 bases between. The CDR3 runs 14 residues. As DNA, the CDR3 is TGTGCCAGTAGTCAAGGGAGGATCAACAATGAGCAGTTCTTC. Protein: CASSQGRINNEQFF.

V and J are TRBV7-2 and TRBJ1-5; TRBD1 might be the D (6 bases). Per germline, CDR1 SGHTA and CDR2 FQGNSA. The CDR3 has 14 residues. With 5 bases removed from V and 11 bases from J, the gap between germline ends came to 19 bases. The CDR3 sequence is CASSGQTGLGAQHF. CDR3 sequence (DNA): TGTGCCAGCAGCGGACAGACGGGGCTCGGGGCCCAGCATTTT.

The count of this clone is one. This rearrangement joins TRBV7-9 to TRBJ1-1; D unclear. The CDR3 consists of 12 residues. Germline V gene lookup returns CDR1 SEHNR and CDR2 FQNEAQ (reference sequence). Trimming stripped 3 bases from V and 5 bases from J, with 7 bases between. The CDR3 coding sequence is TGTGCCAGCAGCTTTACAGCGACTGAAGCTTTCTTT. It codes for CASSFTATEAFF.

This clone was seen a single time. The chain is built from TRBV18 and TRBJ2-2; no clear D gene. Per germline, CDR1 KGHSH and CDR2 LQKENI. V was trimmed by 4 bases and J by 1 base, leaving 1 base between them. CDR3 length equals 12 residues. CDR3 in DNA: TGTGCCAGCTCACGGAACACCGGGGAGCTGTTTTTT. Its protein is CASSRNTGELFF.

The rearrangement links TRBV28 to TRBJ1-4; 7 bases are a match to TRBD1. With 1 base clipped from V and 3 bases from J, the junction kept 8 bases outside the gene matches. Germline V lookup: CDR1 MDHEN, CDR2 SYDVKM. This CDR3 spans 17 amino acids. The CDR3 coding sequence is TGTGCCAGCAGTTTATTGGGACGAGGGGGCTCTAATGAAAAACTGTTTTTT. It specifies CASSLLGRGGSNEKLFF.

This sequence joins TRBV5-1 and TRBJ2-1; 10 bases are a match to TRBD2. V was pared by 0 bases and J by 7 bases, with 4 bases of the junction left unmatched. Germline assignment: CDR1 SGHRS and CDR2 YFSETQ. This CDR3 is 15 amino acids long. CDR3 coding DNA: TGCGCCAGCAGCTTGGCCTTACTAGCGGGAAATGAGCAGTTCTTC. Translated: CASSLALLAGNEQFF. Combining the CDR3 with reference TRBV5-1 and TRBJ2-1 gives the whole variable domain KAGVTQTPRYLIKTRGQQVTLSCSPISGHRSVSWYQQTPGQGLQFLFEYFSETQRNKGNFPGRFSGRQFSNSRSEMNVSTLELGDSALYLCASSLALLAGNEQFFGPGTRLTVL.

The CDR3 is CASSYGDTQYF. The CDR3, as DNA: TGTGCCAGCAGCTACGGTGATACGCAGTATTTT. The V gene is TRBV11-3, the J gene TRBJ2-3; D gene ambiguous. V lost 4 bases, J lost 6 bases, and 5 bases lay in between. The V gene's germline CDR1 is SGHNT and CDR2 YENEEA. The CDR3 consists of 11 residues.

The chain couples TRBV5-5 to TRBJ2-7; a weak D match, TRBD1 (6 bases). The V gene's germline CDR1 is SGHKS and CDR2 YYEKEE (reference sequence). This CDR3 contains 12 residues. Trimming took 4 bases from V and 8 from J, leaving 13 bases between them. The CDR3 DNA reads TGTGCCAGCAGCATACAGGGTATAAAGCAGTACTTC. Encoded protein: CASSIQGIKQYF.

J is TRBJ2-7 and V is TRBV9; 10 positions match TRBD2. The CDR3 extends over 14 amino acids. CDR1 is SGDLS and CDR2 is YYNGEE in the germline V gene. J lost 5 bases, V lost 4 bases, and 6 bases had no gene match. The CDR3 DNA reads TGTGCCAGCAGCATGCTAGCGGGAGTTGACGAGCAGTACTTC. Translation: CASSMLAGVDEQYF. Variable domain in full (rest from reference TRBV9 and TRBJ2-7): DSGVTQTPKHLITATGQRVTLRCSPRSGDLSVYWYQQSLDQGLQFLIQYYNGEERAKGNILERFSAQQFPDLHSELNLSSLELGDSALYFCASSMLAGVDEQYFGPGTRLTVT.

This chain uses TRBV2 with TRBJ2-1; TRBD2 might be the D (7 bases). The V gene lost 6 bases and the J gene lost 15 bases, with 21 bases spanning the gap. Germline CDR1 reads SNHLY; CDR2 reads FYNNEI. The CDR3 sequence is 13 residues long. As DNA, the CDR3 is TGTGCCAGCAGCGCTCTAGCGGAACAGGGCCGGTTCTTC. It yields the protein CASSALAEQGRFF. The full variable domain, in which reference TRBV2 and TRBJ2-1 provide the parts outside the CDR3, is EPEVTQTPSHQVTQMGQEVILRCVPISNHLYFYWYRQILGQKVEFLVSFYNNEISEKSEIFDDQFSVERPDGSNFTLKIRSTKLEDSAMYFCASSALAEQGRFFGPGTRLTVL.

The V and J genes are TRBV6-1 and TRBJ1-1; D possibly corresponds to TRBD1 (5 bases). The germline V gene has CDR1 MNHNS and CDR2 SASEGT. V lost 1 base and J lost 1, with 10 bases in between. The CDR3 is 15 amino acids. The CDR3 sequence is CASSEGGDRNTEAFF. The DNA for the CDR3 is TGTGCCAGCAGTGAAGGGGGGGATCGGAACACTGAAGCTTTCTTT.

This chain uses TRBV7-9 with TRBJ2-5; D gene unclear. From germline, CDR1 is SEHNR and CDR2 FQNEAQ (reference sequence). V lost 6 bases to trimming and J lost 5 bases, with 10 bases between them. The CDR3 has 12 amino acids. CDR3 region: CASRSVVETQYF. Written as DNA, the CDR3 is TGTGCCAGCAGGTCGGTTGTCGAGACCCAGTACTTC.

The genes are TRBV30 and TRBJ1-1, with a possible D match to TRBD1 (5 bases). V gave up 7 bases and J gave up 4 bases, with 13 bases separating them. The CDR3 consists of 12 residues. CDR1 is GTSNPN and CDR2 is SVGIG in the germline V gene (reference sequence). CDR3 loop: CASYGRGTEAFF. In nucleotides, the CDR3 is TGTGCCTCGTACGGGAGGGGCACTGAAGCTTTCTTT. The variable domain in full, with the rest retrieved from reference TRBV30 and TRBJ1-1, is SQTIHQWPATLVQPVGSPLSLECTVEGTSNPNLYWYRQAAGRGLQLLFYSVGIGQISSEVPQNLSASRPQDRQFILSSKKLLLSDSGFYLCASYGRGTEAFFGQGTRLTVV.